The clone carrying this T cell receptor beta chain was observed many times. Its antigen is undetermined. PCR was performed a second time for about 7 to 11 cycles using a sample-barcoded 5' primer and a J-beta primer mix. TCRdb reprocessed the 5' RACE reads via MiXCR and lists one record per CDR3 protein. The table records some 920,000 distinct CDR3 sequences, roughly 47% of them present only once. The sample originates from a study of blood T cells in healthy people across ages. The CDR3 totals 15 residues. Germline V lookup: CDR1 SGHTA, CDR2 FQGNSA. V lost 1 base, J lost 2 bases, and 4 bases stayed unmatched. Study observations and caveats: The long-lived group displayed more naive CD4+ cells, plus higher diversity, than the aged donors did.

The TCR sequence derives from an older woman in good health. Sequenced sample: blood. The gene calls are TRBV7-2 and TRBJ2-7; 8 bases agree with TRBD1. The CDR3 spells CASSLDRGFTYEQYF. The DNA of the CDR3 is TGTGCCAGCAGCTTAGACAGGGGGTTTACCTACGAGCAGTACTTC.